Sequencing of this T cell receptor (beta chain) was carried out in a study of T cells after yellow fever vaccination. The CDR3 is made up of 16 amino acids. Trimming took off 2 bases at V and 5 bases at J, with 15 bases between the two ends. Germline lookup yields CDR1 ENHRY and CDR2 SYGVKD. Study results and limitations: Researchers noted that a small share of clonotypes showed up in both CD4 and CD8 compartments. Compared with primary, the secondary response was weaker and peaked at day 5, not 15. The booster saw the reappearance of most primary-vaccination clones (roughly 97% CD4, roughly 90% CD8).

Template switching with 5'RACE generated the TCR cDNA and added a universal primer site and UMIs. TCRdb re-derived calls from the 5' RACE reads in MiXCR, one entry per CDR3 protein. The repertoire holds 510,000 or so distinct CDR3 sequences, with less than 20% as singletons. This clonotype has more than one count but fewer than ten. The antigen remains unidentified. Here the sequenced sample was PBMCs, taken 15 days after the yellow fever booster vaccination. The source of this sequence is a man younger than 40 who received the YFV17D yellow fever vaccine. The chain has TRBV10-3 and TRBJ2-2; D might be TRBD2 (6 bases). CDR3 bases: TGTGCCATCAGTGAGATCGGGGGAACGGGTACCGGGGAGCTGTTTTTT. Protein sequence: CAISEIGGTGTGELFF.